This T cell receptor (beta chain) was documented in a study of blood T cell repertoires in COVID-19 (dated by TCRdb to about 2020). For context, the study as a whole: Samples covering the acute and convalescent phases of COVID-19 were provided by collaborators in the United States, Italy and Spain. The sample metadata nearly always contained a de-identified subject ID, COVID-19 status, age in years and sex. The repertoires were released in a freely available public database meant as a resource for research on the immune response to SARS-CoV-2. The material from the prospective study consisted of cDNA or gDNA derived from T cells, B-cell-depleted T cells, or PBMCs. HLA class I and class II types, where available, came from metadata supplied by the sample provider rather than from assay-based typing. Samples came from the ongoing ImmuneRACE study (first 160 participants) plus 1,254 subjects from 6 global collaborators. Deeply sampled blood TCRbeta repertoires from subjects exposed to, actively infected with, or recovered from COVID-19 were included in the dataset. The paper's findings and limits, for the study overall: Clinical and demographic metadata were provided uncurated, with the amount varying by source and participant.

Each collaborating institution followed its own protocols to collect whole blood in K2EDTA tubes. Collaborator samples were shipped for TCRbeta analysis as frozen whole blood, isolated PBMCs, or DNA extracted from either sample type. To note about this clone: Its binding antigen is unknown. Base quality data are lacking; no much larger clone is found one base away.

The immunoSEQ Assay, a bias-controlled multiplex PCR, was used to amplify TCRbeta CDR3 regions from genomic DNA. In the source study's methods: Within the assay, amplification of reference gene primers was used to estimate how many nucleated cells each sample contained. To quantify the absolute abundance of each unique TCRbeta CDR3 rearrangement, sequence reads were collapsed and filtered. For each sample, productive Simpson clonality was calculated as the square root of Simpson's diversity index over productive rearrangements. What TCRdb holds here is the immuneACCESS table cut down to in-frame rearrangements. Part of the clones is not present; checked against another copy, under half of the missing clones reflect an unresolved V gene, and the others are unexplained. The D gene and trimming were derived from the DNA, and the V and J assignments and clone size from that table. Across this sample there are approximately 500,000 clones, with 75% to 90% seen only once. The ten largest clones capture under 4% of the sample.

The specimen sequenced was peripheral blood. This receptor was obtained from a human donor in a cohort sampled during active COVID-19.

The DNA is TGTGCCAGCAGCTTAGTTAGCCAAGAGACCCAGTACTTC. This sequence encodes CASSLVSQETQYF. Here the chain combines TRBV11-3 and TRBJ2-5; no D gene can be assigned with confidence. V is cut by 1 base and J by 1 base, and the space between the germline ends is 4 bases. The CDR3, cysteine through phenylalanine, is 13 amino acids long. Kept here is only the CDR3 DNA, which spans 39 bases and is read in frame from base 1. CDR1 and CDR2 are drawn from the germline V gene: SGHNT, YENEEA.